This TCR beta chain was documented in a study of CD8+ T cells in alopecia areata. Study-level information: People stayed on tofacitinib for 6 to 18 months, then stopped the drug for 6 months.

Deletions cut 8 bases from V and 4 bases from J, with 11 bases between. The CDR3 runs 11 residues. The germline V gene encodes CDR1 DFQATT and CDR2 SNEGSKA (reference sequence). The sequencing template was cDNA reverse transcribed from extracted RNA. Method: immunoSEQ multiplex PCR; TCRdb's copy keeps in-frame clones and lacks some. The data show roughly 73,000 clones, roughly 30% seen once. With respect to this clone: What it binds is not known.

Broader study findings: Among the 100 top clones, expanded CD8+ clones, like scalp clonality, were significantly decreased by tofacitinib.

Treatment denoted: oral pan-JAK inhibitor, 5-10 mg twice daily. Obtained from alopecia areata patients were lesional scalp punch biopsies along with peripheral blood. V and J are TRBV20-1 and TRBJ1-2, with D perhaps TRBD1 (6 bases). Specimen: CD8+ T cells sorted from blood, collected at week 4, from a patient treated with tofacitinib. The source of this sequence is a human donor with alopecia areata. The CDR3: CSSGGSYGYTF. As DNA, the CDR3 is TGCAGTTCTGGGGGCAGCTATGGCTACACCTTC.